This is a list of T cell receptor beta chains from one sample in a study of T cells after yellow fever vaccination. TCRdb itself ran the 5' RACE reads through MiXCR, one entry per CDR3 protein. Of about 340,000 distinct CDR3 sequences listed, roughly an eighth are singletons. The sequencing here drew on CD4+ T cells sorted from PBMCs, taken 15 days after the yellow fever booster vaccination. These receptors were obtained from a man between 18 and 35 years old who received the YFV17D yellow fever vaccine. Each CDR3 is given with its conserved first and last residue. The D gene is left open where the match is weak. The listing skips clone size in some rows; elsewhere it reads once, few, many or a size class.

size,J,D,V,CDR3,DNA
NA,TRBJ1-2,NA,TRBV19,CASSQSGASNYGYTF,TGTGCCAGTAGTCAGTCAGGGGCTTCTAACTATGGCTACACCTTC
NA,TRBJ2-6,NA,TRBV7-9,CASSSWANVLTF,TGTGCCAGCAGTTCTTGGGCCAACGTCCTGACTTTC
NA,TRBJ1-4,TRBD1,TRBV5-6,CASRPTGVEEKLFF,TGTGCCAGCAGGCCAACAGGGGTCGAGGAAAAACTGTTTTTT
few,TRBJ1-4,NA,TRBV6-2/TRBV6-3,CASRGRGRTNEKLFF,TGTGCCAGCAGAGGAAGGGGACGAACTAATGAAAAACTGTTTTTT
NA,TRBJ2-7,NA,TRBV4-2,CASSQEVAGVHEQYF,TGTGCCAGCAGCCAAGAAGTTGCAGGGGTCCACGAGCAGTACTTC
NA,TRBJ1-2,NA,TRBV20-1,CSASIGDGSYGYTF,TGCAGTGCTAGTATAGGGGACGGGTCCTATGGCTACACCTTC
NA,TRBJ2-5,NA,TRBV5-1,CASSWVTSSETQYF,TGCGCCAGCAGCTGGGTAACTAGTTCCGAGACCCAGTACTTC
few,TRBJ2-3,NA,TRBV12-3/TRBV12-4,CASSFRWGADTQYF,TGTGCCAGCAGTTTCAGGTGGGGGGCTGATACGCAGTATTTT
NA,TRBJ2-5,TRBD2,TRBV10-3,CAISETSGGKNLPKETQYF,TGTGCCATCAGCGAAACTAGCGGGGGTAAAAACCTTCCCAAAGAGACCCAGTACTTC
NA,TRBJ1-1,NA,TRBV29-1,CSVVILDLNTEAFF,TGCAGCGTTGTCATCTTGGACCTGAACACTGAAGCTTTCTTT
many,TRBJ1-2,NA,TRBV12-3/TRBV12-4,CASSPQEFRGYTF,TGTGCCAGCAGTCCACAGGAGTTCCGTGGCTACACCTTC
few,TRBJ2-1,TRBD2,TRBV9,CASSVLAGNSNEQFF,TGTGCCAGCAGCGTACTAGCGGGCAACAGCAATGAGCAGTTCTTC
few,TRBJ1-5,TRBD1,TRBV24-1,CATGQGENQPQHF,TGTGCCACCGGACAGGGGGAAAATCAGCCCCAGCATTTT
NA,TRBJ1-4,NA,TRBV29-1,CSVEDAGGPDEKLFF,TGCAGCGTTGAAGATGCCGGGGGGCCAGATGAAAAACTGTTTTTT
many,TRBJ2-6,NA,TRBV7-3,CASSLQGPGANVLTF,TGTGCCAGCAGTCTTCAGGGTCCTGGGGCCAACGTCCTGACTTTC
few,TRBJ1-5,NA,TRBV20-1,CSARPSGWADNQPQHF,TGCAGTGCCCGTCCCTCGGGGTGGGCAGACAATCAGCCCCAGCATTTT
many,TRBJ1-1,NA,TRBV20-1,CSARSLGLDYTEAFF,TGCAGTGCCCGAAGTTTGGGTCTGGACTACACTGAAGCTTTCTTT
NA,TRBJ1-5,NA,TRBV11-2,CASSLDFTSGAQHF,TGTGCCAGCAGCTTAGATTTTACCAGCGGAGCCCAGCATTTT
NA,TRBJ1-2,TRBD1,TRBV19,CASSLAHRDSHGYTF,TGTGCCAGTAGTCTCGCGCACCGGGACAGTCATGGCTACACCTTC
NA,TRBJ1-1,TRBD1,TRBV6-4,CASSVTGGNTEAFF,TGTGCCAGCAGTGTGACAGGGGGCAACACTGAAGCTTTCTTT
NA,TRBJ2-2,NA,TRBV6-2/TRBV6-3,CASRKTGRTGELFF,TGTGCCAGCAGGAAGACAGGGAGGACCGGGGAGCTGTTTTTT
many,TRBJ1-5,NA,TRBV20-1,CSAPGGVGDQPQHF,TGCAGTGCCCCCGGGGGGGTAGGGGATCAGCCCCAGCATTTT
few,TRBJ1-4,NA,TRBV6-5,CASSYDSGPNEKLFF,TGTGCCAGCAGTTACGATTCTGGGCCGAATGAAAAACTGTTTTTT
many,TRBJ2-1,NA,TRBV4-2,CASSQESTRISYNEQFF,TGTGCCAGCAGCCAAGAATCCACGAGGATCTCCTACAATGAGCAGTTCTTC
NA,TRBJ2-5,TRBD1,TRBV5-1,CASNTGVTETQYF,TGCGCCAGCAACACAGGGGTTACGGAGACCCAGTACTTC
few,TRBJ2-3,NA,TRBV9,CASSVASGPHLEYTQYF,TGTGCCAGCAGCGTAGCCTCAGGCCCCCATTTGGAGTATACGCAGTATTTT
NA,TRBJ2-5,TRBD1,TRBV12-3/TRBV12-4,CASSYRGDGTQYF,TGTGCCAGCAGTTACAGGGGAGACGGGACCCAGTACTTC
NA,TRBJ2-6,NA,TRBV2,CASMGGPWGANVLTF,TGTGCCAGCATGGGGGGGCCCTGGGGGGCCAACGTCCTGACTTTC
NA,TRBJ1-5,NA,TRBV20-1,CSASHTGAINQPQHF,TGCAGTGCTAGCCATACCGGGGCTATCAATCAGCCCCAGCATTTT
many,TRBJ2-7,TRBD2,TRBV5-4,CASSAAGGLSYEQYF,TGTGCCAGCAGCGCAGCGGGGGGTCTCTCCTACGAGCAGTACTTC
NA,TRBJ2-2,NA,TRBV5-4,CASSLGQQGNTGELFF,TGTGCCAGCAGCTTGGGCCAACAGGGGAACACCGGGGAGCTGTTTTTT
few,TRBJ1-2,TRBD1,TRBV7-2,CASSLWAGGHYGYTF,TGTGCCAGCAGCTTATGGGCAGGGGGCCATTATGGCTACACCTTC
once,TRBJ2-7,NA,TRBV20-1,CSARVPDRSYEQYF,TGCAGTGCTAGAGTGCCCGACCGATCCTACGAGCAGTACTTC
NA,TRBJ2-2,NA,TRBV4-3,CASSQEGQINTGELFF,TGCGCCAGCAGCCAAGAAGGGCAGATTAACACCGGGGAGCTGTTTTTT
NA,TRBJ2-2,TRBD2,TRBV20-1,CSASRGGNTGELFF,TGCAGTGCTAGTCGGGGGGGTAACACCGGGGAGCTGTTTTTT
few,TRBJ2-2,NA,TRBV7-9,CASSLGDGYYTGELFF,TGTGCCAGCAGCCTAGGGGACGGATATTACACCGGGGAGCTGTTTTTT
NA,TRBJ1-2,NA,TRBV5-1,CASSPGGSIDYGYTF,TGCGCCAGTAGTCCTGGGGGGTCAATCGACTATGGCTACACCTTC
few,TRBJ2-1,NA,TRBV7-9,CASTARGSSYNEQFF,TGTGCCAGCACTGCCCGGGGGAGCTCCTACAATGAGCAGTTCTTC
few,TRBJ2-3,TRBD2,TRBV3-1,CASSQGSGGGDTQYF,TGTGCCAGCAGCCAAGGTAGCGGGGGGGGAGATACGCAGTATTTT
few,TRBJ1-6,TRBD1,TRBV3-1,CASSQSPGQGRSPLHF,TGTGCCAGCAGCCAATCCCCGGGACAGGGGAGATCACCCCTCCACTTT
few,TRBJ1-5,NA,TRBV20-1,CSATSYSGRSNQPQHF,TGCAGTGCTACCTCGTACTCAGGCAGGAGCAATCAGCCCCAGCATTTT
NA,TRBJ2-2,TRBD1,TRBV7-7,CASSQRTGSNTGELFF,TGTGCTAGCAGCCAACGGACAGGGTCGAACACCGGGGAGCTGTTTTTT
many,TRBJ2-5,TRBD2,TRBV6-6,CASNGLAGGQETQYF,TGTGCCAGCAATGGACTAGCGGGGGGCCAAGAGACCCAGTACTTC
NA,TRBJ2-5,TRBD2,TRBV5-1,CASSRLAGRGSETQYF,TGCGCCAGCAGCCGGTTAGCGGGTCGGGGTTCGGAGACCCAGTACTTC
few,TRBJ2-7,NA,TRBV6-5,CASSYSRQPTSYEQYF,TGTGCCAGCAGTTACTCTAGACAGCCTACCTCCTACGAGCAGTACTTC
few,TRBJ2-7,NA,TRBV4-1,CASSRLGLYEQYF,TGCGCCAGCAGCCGCCTGGGTCTATACGAGCAGTACTTC
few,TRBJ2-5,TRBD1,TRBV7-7,CASSLAGTGVQTQYF,TGTGCTAGCAGTCTAGCCGGGACAGGGGTGCAGACCCAGTACTTC
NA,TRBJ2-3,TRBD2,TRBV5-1,CASGPGTSGTDTQYF,TGCGCCAGCGGGCCCGGGACTAGCGGCACAGATACGCAGTATTTT
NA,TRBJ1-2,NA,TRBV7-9,CASSLDSFDGYTF,TGTGCCAGCAGCTTGGACAGTTTTGATGGCTACACCTTC
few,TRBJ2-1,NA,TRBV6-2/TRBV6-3,CASSSSYPSSYNEQFF,TGTGCCAGCAGTTCCAGCTATCCGAGCTCCTACAATGAGCAGTTCTTC
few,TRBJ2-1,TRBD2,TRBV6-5,CASRTSGGLNEQFF,TGTGCCAGCAGGACTAGCGGGGGCCTCAATGAGCAGTTCTTC
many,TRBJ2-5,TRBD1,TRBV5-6,CASSRDRGLGETQYF,TGTGCCAGCAGCCGGGACAGGGGGTTAGGAGAGACCCAGTACTTC
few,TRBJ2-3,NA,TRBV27,CASSLSSAWVHTDTQYF,TGTGCCAGCAGTTTATCGTCCGCGTGGGTACACACAGATACGCAGTATTTT
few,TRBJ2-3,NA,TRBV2,CASLLDTQYF,TGTGCCAGCCTTTTGGATACGCAGTATTTT
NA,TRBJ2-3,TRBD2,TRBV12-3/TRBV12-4,CASSLARGGEGDTQYF,TGTGCCAGCAGTTTAGCGCGCGGGGGGGAGGGAGATACGCAGTATTTT